This entry lists 4 T cell receptor beta chains sequenced from one sample in a study of radiotherapy plus CTLA-4 blockade in lung cancer (dated by TCRdb to the late 2010s). The library relied on the immunoSEQ multiplex PCR assay. Not all clones reach the TCRdb copy of this immuneACCESS table, which keeps in-frame sequences only. Checked studies attribute under half of the gap to unresolved V genes and leave the rest unexplained. Here the sample has 70,000 to 90,000 clones; 60% to 85% occur a single time. In total, the top ten clones hold roughly 22% of the sample. The specimen was peripheral blood, collected from a patient treated with radiotherapy plus ipilimumab. Receptors were obtained from a human donor with non-small cell lung cancer whose response to radiotherapy plus ipilimumab could not be evaluated. Some clones in this sample may be carry-over from other donors' samples.

The chain is built from TRBV6-1 and TRBJ1-2; the match to TRBD1 covers 11 bases. Germline V gene lookup returns CDR1 MNHNS and CDR2 SASEGT. The CDR3 spans 13 residues. Trimming cost V 7 bases and J 8 bases; bases outside gene matches: 6. The DNA for the CDR3 is TGTGCCAGCATCAGAGGGACAGGGGGAGGCTACACCTTC. It is translated as CASIRGTGGGYTF.

CDR3 bases: TGTGCCAGCAGTTCTCCGGTGACAAGTCTCATGGATACGCAGTATTTT. This sequence encodes CASSSPVTSLMDTQYF. The chain employs TRBV28 and TRBJ2-3, with D uncertain. The CDR3 extends over 16 amino acids. The germline CDR1 and CDR2 sequences are MDHEN and SYDVKM. The V end lost 4 bases, the J end lost 6 bases, and 20 bases lay between the germline ends.

The chain combines TRBV4-2 with TRBJ2-1; a weak D match, TRBD2 (7 bases). Germline values: CDR1 LGHNA, CDR2 YNFKEQ. The CDR3 contains 15 residues. V lost 6 bases and J 0 bases, leaving 12 bases between the germline ends. In DNA, the CDR3 is TGTGCCAGCAGAGGGGGGGTTAGCTCCTACAATGAGCAGTTCTTC. It translates to CASRGGVSSYNEQFF.

The sample holds a few counts of this clone. The chain joins TRBV7-9 to TRBJ1-1, with D unresolved. Deletions cut 2 bases from V and 4 bases from J, with 8 bases between. This CDR3 spans 13 amino acids. CDR1 and CDR2 from the germline V gene are SEHNR and FQNEAQ (reference sequence). The CDR3: CASSLWGGTEAFF. DNA for the CDR3: TGTGCCAGCAGCTTATGGGGAGGCACTGAAGCTTTCTTT.